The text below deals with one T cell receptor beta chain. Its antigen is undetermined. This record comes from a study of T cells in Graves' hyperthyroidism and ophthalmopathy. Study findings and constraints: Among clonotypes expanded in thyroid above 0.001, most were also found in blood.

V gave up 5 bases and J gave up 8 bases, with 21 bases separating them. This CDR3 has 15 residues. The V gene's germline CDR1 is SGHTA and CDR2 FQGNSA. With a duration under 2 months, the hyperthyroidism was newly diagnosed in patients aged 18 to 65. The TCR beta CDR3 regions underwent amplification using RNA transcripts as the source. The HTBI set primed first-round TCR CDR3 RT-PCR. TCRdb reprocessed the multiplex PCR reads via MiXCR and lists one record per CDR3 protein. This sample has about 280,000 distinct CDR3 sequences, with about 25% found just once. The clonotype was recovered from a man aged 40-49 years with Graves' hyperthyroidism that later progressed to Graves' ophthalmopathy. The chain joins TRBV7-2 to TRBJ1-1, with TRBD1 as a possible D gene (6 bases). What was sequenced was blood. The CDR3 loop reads CASSTPHRPGAEAFF. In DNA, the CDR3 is TGTGCCAGCAGCACCCCGCACCGACCGGGGGCCGAAGCTTTCTTT.